This is a list of T cell receptor beta chains from one sample in a study of cytomegalovirus exposure and HLA in healthy donors. The protocol was immunoSEQ multiplex PCR, while the TCRdb copy is restricted to in-frame clones and leaves out a portion. The sample holds approximately 30,000 clones, more than 60% seen once. Sequenced material: PBMCs. These receptor sequences come from a man aged 50-59 years in good health and CMV-seropositive. Both conserved end residues are part of each CDR3. Each record gives: clone size, J gene, V gene, D gene, CDR3 protein, CDR3 DNA. The D gene is left open where the match is weak. Expanded clones get a size class; other rows say once, few or many, or leave the size out.

clone size: .
J gene: TRBJ2-5
V gene: TRBV5-1
D gene: TRBD2
CDR3 protein: CASSWGTKETQYF
CDR3 DNA: TGCGCCAGCAGCTGGGGGACTAAAGAGACCCAGTACTTC

clone size: once
J gene: TRBJ2-7
V gene: TRBV4-1
D gene: .
CDR3 protein: CASSQGGGRGSYEQYF
CDR3 DNA: TGCGCCAGCAGCCAAGGCGGGGGCAGGGGTTCCTACGAGCAGTACTTC

clone size: .
J gene: TRBJ1-1
V gene: TRBV6-5
D gene: .
CDR3 protein: CASSYGRKAFF
CDR3 DNA: TGTGCCAGCAGTTACGGCCGTAAAGCTTTCTTT

clone size: .
J gene: TRBJ1-2
V gene: TRBV7-2
D gene: .
CDR3 protein: CASSPQGIVDYGYTF
CDR3 DNA: TGTGCCAGCAGCCCACAGGGAATTGTTGACTATGGCTACACCTTC

clone size: .
J gene: TRBJ1-1
V gene: TRBV28
D gene: .
CDR3 protein: CASSPPRGRGTEAFF
CDR3 DNA: TGTGCCAGCAGTCCCCCCAGGGGTCGGGGCACTGAAGCTTTCTTT

clone size: .
J gene: TRBJ1-1
V gene: TRBV30
D gene: .
CDR3 protein: CAWSVNTNTEAFF
CDR3 DNA: TGTGCCTGGAGTGTAAACACGAACACTGAAGCTTTCTTT

clone size: .
J gene: TRBJ2-5
V gene: TRBV5-1
D gene: .
CDR3 protein: CASSLEQGRQETQYF
CDR3 DNA: TGCGCCAGCAGCTTGGAGCAGGGGCGCCAAGAGACCCAGTACTTC

clone size: few
J gene: TRBJ1-4
V gene: TRBV4-3
D gene: TRBD1
CDR3 protein: CASSQDLGWEGGEKLFF
CDR3 DNA: TGCGCCAGCAGCCAAGATCTAGGTTGGGAAGGGGGCGAAAAACTGTTTTTT

clone size: .
J gene: TRBJ1-1
V gene: TRBV5-4
D gene: .
CDR3 protein: CASSQGIGNTEAFF
CDR3 DNA: TGTGCCAGCAGCCAGGGTATAGGGAACACTGAAGCTTTCTTT

clone size: .
J gene: TRBJ1-5
V gene: TRBV6-1
D gene: TRBD1
CDR3 protein: CASSATGGYQPQHF
CDR3 DNA: TGTGCCAGCAGTGCGACAGGGGGTTATCAGCCCCAGCATTTT

clone size: .
J gene: TRBJ1-4
V gene: TRBV7-9
D gene: TRBD1
CDR3 protein: CASSFSFTGDEKLFF
CDR3 DNA: TGTGCCAGCAGCTTTAGCTTCACAGGGGATGAAAAACTGTTTTTT

clone size: .
J gene: TRBJ1-2
V gene: TRBV2
D gene: TRBD1
CDR3 protein: CASSPGQGPTYTF
CDR3 DNA: TGTGCCAGCAGTCCGGGACAGGGGCCTACCTACACCTTC

clone size: .
J gene: TRBJ2-2
V gene: TRBV5-4
D gene: TRBD2
CDR3 protein: CASSLREVAGGRTGELFF
CDR3 DNA: TGTGCCAGCAGCTTGAGAGAGGTAGCGGGAGGGCGTACCGGGGAGCTGTTTTTT

clone size: .
J gene: TRBJ1-2
V gene: TRBV25-1
D gene: .
CDR3 protein: CASSSDRMLIYGYTF
CDR3 DNA: TGTGCCAGCAGTAGTGACAGGATGCTGATCTATGGCTACACCTTC

clone size: .
J gene: TRBJ1-1
V gene: TRBV30
D gene: .
CDR3 protein: CAGHRNTEAFF
CDR3 DNA: TGTGCCGGACATAGGAACACTGAAGCTTTCTTT

clone size: .
J gene: TRBJ2-3
V gene: TRBV27
D gene: .
CDR3 protein: CASQGLTDTQYF
CDR3 DNA: TGTGCCAGCCAGGGACTGACAGATACGCAGTATTTT

clone size: .
J gene: TRBJ1-4
V gene: TRBV30
D gene: .
CDR3 protein: CAWSSGHRNEKLFF
CDR3 DNA: TGTGCCTGGAGTTCGGGACACCGAAATGAAAAACTGTTTTTT

clone size: .
J gene: TRBJ1-5
V gene: TRBV6-1
D gene: TRBD1
CDR3 protein: CASSIGTGESQPQHF
CDR3 DNA: TGTGCCAGCAGTATCGGGACAGGGGAGTCACAGCCCCAGCATTTT

clone size: .
J gene: TRBJ1-1
V gene: TRBV4-1
D gene: .
CDR3 protein: CASSLDQGRAEAFF
CDR3 DNA: TGCGCCAGCAGCCTTGACCAGGGGAGGGCTGAAGCTTTCTTT

clone size: .
J gene: TRBJ1-2
V gene: TRBV14
D gene: TRBD1
CDR3 protein: CASSHFTGTGVGYTF
CDR3 DNA: TGTGCCAGCAGCCATTTCACCGGGACAGGGGTTGGCTACACCTTC

clone size: .
J gene: TRBJ2-1
V gene: TRBV4-1
D gene: TRBD1
CDR3 protein: CASSQVTGTGSNEQFF
CDR3 DNA: TGCGCCAGCAGCCAAGTTACCGGGACAGGGAGCAATGAGCAGTTCTTC

clone size: few
J gene: TRBJ2-1
V gene: TRBV29-1
D gene: TRBD1
CDR3 protein: CSVEDTRQGLFEQFF
CDR3 DNA: TGCAGCGTTGAAGATACGAGACAGGGGTTGTTTGAGCAGTTCTTC

clone size: .
J gene: TRBJ1-4
V gene: TRBV29-1
D gene: .
CDR3 protein: CSVQGYATNEKLFF
CDR3 DNA: TGCAGCGTTCAGGGTTACGCAACTAATGAAAAACTGTTTTTT

clone size: few
J gene: TRBJ1-6
V gene: TRBV5-4
D gene: .
CDR3 protein: CASSLGGGQKYSPLHF
CDR3 DNA: TGTGCCAGCAGCTTGGGTGGTGGGCAAAAATATTCACCCCTCCACTTT

clone size: few
J gene: TRBJ1-2
V gene: TRBV7-6
D gene: TRBD1
CDR3 protein: CASSRRTGGFDGYTF
CDR3 DNA: TGTGCCAGCAGCCGTCGGACAGGGGGCTTCGATGGCTACACCTTC

clone size: .
J gene: TRBJ2-3
V gene: TRBV19
D gene: .
CDR3 protein: CASSMARWDTQYF
CDR3 DNA: TGTGCCAGTAGTATGGCTAGGTGGGATACGCAGTATTTT

clone size: .
J gene: TRBJ1-1
V gene: TRBV6-5
D gene: .
CDR3 protein: CASSRGGGHTEAFF
CDR3 DNA: TGTGCCAGCAGTCGGGGAGGGGGTCACACTGAAGCTTTCTTT

clone size: .
J gene: TRBJ1-2
V gene: TRBV29-1
D gene: TRBD1
CDR3 protein: CSVERQGAGGYTF
CDR3 DNA: TGCAGCGTTGAAAGACAGGGGGCCGGAGGCTACACCTTC

clone size: .
J gene: TRBJ2-7
V gene: TRBV28
D gene: .
CDR3 protein: CASTFGQGYEQYF
CDR3 DNA: TGTGCCAGCACCTTCGGGCAGGGCTACGAGCAGTACTTC

clone size: .
J gene: TRBJ2-5
V gene: TRBV29-1
D gene: TRBD2
CDR3 protein: CSVETSVQETQYF
CDR3 DNA: TGCAGCGTTGAAACTAGCGTACAAGAGACCCAGTACTTC

clone size: few
J gene: TRBJ2-3
V gene: TRBV11-3
D gene: .
CDR3 protein: CASSLTTSTDTQYF
CDR3 DNA: TGTGCCAGCAGTTTGACGACTAGCACAGATACGCAGTATTTT

clone size: .
J gene: TRBJ2-1
V gene: TRBV4-2
D gene: .
CDR3 protein: CASSQAGGNYNEQFF
CDR3 DNA: TGTGCCAGCAGCCAAGCTGGGGGCAACTACAATGAGCAGTTCTTC

clone size: .
J gene: TRBJ2-7
V gene: TRBV28
D gene: .
CDR3 protein: CASSFPPGGGYEQYF
CDR3 DNA: TGTGCCAGCAGTTTTCCCCCGGGGGGCGGCTACGAGCAGTACTTC

clone size: .
J gene: TRBJ2-7
V gene: TRBV7-2
D gene: .
CDR3 protein: CASSKQGLEQYF
CDR3 DNA: TGTGCCAGCAGCAAACAGGGTTTGGAGCAGTACTTC

clone size: .
J gene: TRBJ1-5
V gene: TRBV5-6
D gene: .
CDR3 protein: CASSNSRGNNQPQHF
CDR3 DNA: TGTGCCAGCAGCAACTCCAGGGGAAACAATCAGCCCCAGCATTTT

clone size: few
J gene: TRBJ2-7
V gene: TRBV4-3
D gene: .
CDR3 protein: CASSQWQASYEQYF
CDR3 DNA: TGCGCCAGCAGCCAGTGGCAGGCCTCCTACGAGCAGTACTTC

clone size: .
J gene: TRBJ2-7
V gene: TRBV5-1
D gene: TRBD2
CDR3 protein: CASSLSAGGYEQYF
CDR3 DNA: TGCGCCAGCAGCTTGTCAGCGGGGGGCTACGAGCAGTACTTC

clone size: .
J gene: TRBJ2-5
V gene: TRBV11-2
D gene: TRBD2
CDR3 protein: CASSTSGRAETQYF
CDR3 DNA: TGTGCCAGCAGCACTAGCGGGAGAGCAGAGACCCAGTACTTC

clone size: .
J gene: TRBJ1-4
V gene: TRBV5-1
D gene: .
CDR3 protein: CASSPSATNEKLFF
CDR3 DNA: TGCGCCAGCAGCCCCAGTGCAACTAATGAAAAACTGTTTTTT

clone size: .
J gene: TRBJ2-7
V gene: TRBV27
D gene: .
CDR3 protein: CASSLTSSYEQYF
CDR3 DNA: TGTGCCAGCAGTTTAACTAGCTCCTACGAGCAGTACTTC

clone size: .
J gene: TRBJ2-5
V gene: TRBV5-1
D gene: .
CDR3 protein: CASSLGFQYQETQYF
CDR3 DNA: TGCGCCAGCAGCCTCGGGTTCCAGTACCAAGAGACCCAGTACTTC

clone size: .
J gene: TRBJ1-3
V gene: TRBV4-3
D gene: .
CDR3 protein: CASSSLAGNTIYF
CDR3 DNA: TGCGCCAGCAGCTCCTTAGCAGGGAACACCATATATTTT

clone size: .
J gene: TRBJ2-3
V gene: TRBV6-6
D gene: .
CDR3 protein: CASSYSTLTQYF
CDR3 DNA: TGTGCCAGCAGTTACTCGACTCTTACGCAGTATTTT

clone size: .
J gene: TRBJ2-2
V gene: TRBV7-3
D gene: .
CDR3 protein: CASSLQENTGELFF
CDR3 DNA: TGTGCCAGCAGCTTGCAGGAGAACACCGGGGAGCTGTTTTTT

clone size: .
J gene: TRBJ1-2
V gene: TRBV6-6
D gene: TRBD1
CDR3 protein: CASSYRDSVGGYTF
CDR3 DNA: TGTGCCAGCAGTTACAGGGACAGCGTGGGGGGCTACACCTTC

clone size: few
J gene: TRBJ2-5
V gene: TRBV29-1
D gene: TRBD1
CDR3 protein: CSSARQGAETQYF
CDR3 DNA: TGCAGCTCCGCCAGACAGGGGGCCGAGACCCAGTACTTC